This T cell receptor (beta chain) was sequenced during a study of blood T cell repertoires in COVID-19. CDR3 length: 16 residues. The trim removed 2 bases at V and 0 bases at J, leaving 1 base unmatched. Germline V gene data show CDR1 as MNHEY and CDR2 as SVGAGI. Profiled with immunoSEQ multiplex PCR; TCRdb holds only in-frame clones, not every one. The table has 150,000 to 200,000 clones, 82% seen once. The receptor's source is a woman aged 70-85 years with acute or convalescent COVID-19. The chain links TRBV6-5 to TRBJ2-2; 9 bases are shared with TRBD2. Specimen: peripheral blood. Written as DNA, the CDR3 is TGTGCCAGCAGTTACCGGACTAGCGCGAACACCGGGGAGCTGTTTTTT. Amino acid sequence: CASSYRTSANTGELFF.